This note documents a single T cell receptor (beta chain) sequence. As yet, its antigen is unknown. CDR1 SEHNR and CDR2 FQNEAQ come from the germline V gene (reference sequence). The CDR3 runs to 13 residues. Trimming stripped 5 bases from V and 8 bases from J, with 13 bases between. The sample is drawn from a study of T cell responses to AZD1222 COVID-19 vaccine. Clones were read by immunoSEQ multiplex PCR, and TCRdb kept only the in-frame ones, dropping some. Altogether roughly 200,000 clones are present, roughly 92% being singletons, with the ten largest covering 1.5% to 2%. The study, taken as a whole, reports: Just five or six AZD1222 recipients tested seropositive at baseline. Donors, mostly white British, included more females; clonal diversity was possibly underestimated. Spike-wide coverage was observed for vaccine-associated CD4 TCRs, with dominant responses at 160-218 and 743-854. Unmutated variant regions reportedly attract nearly half of all spike-specific TCRs.

Here the sequenced sample was peripheral blood, taken 28 days after the second AZD1222 dose. This receptor was identified in an adult who received the AZD1222 COVID-19 vaccine. The rearrangement joins TRBV7-9 to TRBJ2-1; maybe TRBD2 (6 bases). In DNA form, the CDR3 reads TGTGCCAGCAGCCCCCGCGGGGCCCATGAGCAGTTCTTC. Protein sequence: CASSPRGAHEQFF.